The next 27 T cell receptor beta chains were all read from a single sample in a study of T cell responses to AZD1222 COVID-19 vaccine. Sequencing used immunoSEQ multiplex PCR; TCRdb keeps in-frame clones, though not all of them. The sample has about 140,000 clones, 85% to 90% seen once; the top ten hold 1.9%. The sequences come from peripheral blood, collected on day 0 of AZD1222 vaccination. The origin of the receptors is an adult in good health.

The rearrangement links TRBV30 to TRBJ1-1; D possibly corresponds to TRBD1 (6 bases). V was trimmed by 7 bases and J by 0 bases, leaving 15 bases between them. This CDR3 region has 14 residues. CDR1 is GTSNPN and CDR2 is SVGIG in the germline V gene (reference sequence). CDR3 sequence reads: CASRQGRVNTEAFF. DNA for the CDR3: TGTGCCTCCCGTCAGGGGCGGGTGAACACTGAAGCTTTCTTT.

The chain joins TRBV11-2 to TRBJ1-1, with D uncertain. Trimming took 5 bases from V and 8 from J, leaving 15 bases between them. The CDR3 covers 13 residues. The germline CDR1 and CDR2 sequences are SGHAT and FQNNGV. The CDR3 nucleotides are TGTGCCAGCAGCCACGATTTATTGGGGGAAGCTTTCTTT. Its translation: CASSHDLLGEAFF.

The chain recombines TRBV7-8 with TRBJ1-5; D gene unclear. This CDR3 spans 15 amino acids. V was clipped by 2 bases and J by 7 bases, with 15 bases between them. Per the germline V gene, CDR1 is SGHVS and CDR2 is FQNEAQ. The chain's CDR3 is CASSLTAAVGQPQHF. In DNA, the CDR3 is TGTGCCAGCAGCTTAACGGCGGCCGTAGGCCAGCCCCAGCATTTT. Variable domain in full (rest from reference TRBV7-8 and TRBJ1-5): GAGVSQSPRYKVAKRGQDVALRCDPISGHVSLFWYQQALGQGPEFLTYFQNEAQLDKSGLPSDRFFAERPEGSVSTLKIQRTQQEDSAVYLCASSLTAAVGQPQHFGDGTRLSIL.

The rearrangement links TRBV4-2 to TRBJ2-6; tentative D call: TRBD2 (5 bases). CDR1 and CDR2 from the germline V gene are LGHNA and YNFKEQ. This CDR3 has 16 amino acids. V was clipped by 0 bases and J by 0 bases, with 6 bases between them. The CDR3 DNA sequence: TGTGCCAGCAGCCAAGACGCGGGCTCTGGGGCCAACGTCCTGACTTTC. It specifies CASSQDAGSGANVLTF.

V is TRBV28 and J is TRBJ1-1; D is unresolved. CDR1 and CDR2 (germline): MDHEN, SYDVKM. The CDR3 contains 15 residues. Trimming stripped 2 bases from V and 1 base from J, with 11 bases between. The CDR3 nucleotides read TGTGCCAGCAGTTTACCGGCAGCCCGGAACACTGAAGCTTTCTTT. This translates into CASSLPAARNTEAFF. Drawing the rest from reference TRBV28 and TRBJ1-1, the complete variable domain is DVKVTQSSRYLVKRTGEKVFLECVQDMDHENMFWYRQDPGLGLRLIYFSYDVKMKEKGDIPEGYSVSREKKERFSLILESASTNQTSMYLCASSLPAARNTEAFFGQGTRLTVV.

V and J are TRBV5-4 and TRBJ1-1, with 12 bases identical to TRBD1. CDR1 and CDR2 (germline): SGHNT, YYREEE (reference sequence). V trimming: 4 bases; J trimming: 5 bases; junction bases outside the gene matches: 6. CDR3 size: 15 residues. The CDR3 loop reads CASSGGDRGRTEAFF. The CDR3 bases are TGTGCCAGCAGCGGGGGGGACAGGGGGCGTACTGAAGCTTTCTTT. The full variable domain, with the rest looked up from reference TRBV5-4 and TRBJ1-1, is ETGVTQSPTHLIKTRGQQVTLRCSSQSGHNTVSWYQQALGQGPQFIFQYYREEENGRGNFPPRFSGLQFPNYSSELNVNALELDDSALYLCASSGGDRGRTEAFFGQGTRLTVV.

The rearrangement uses TRBV4-3 and TRBJ1-2, with 8 nucleotides matching TRBD1. The CDR3 is 14 residues long. Unmatched junction bases numbered 1, after V lost 2 bases and J lost 2 bases. Germline V gene lookup returns CDR1 LGHNA and CDR2 YSLEER. The CDR3 sequence: CASSQRTGNYGYTF. The CDR3 DNA is TGCGCCAGCAGCCAAAGGACAGGGAACTATGGCTACACCTTC.

On this clone: The sample holds other DNA sequences that translate to the same CDR3. The CDR3 region is CASSPTGDSGNTIYF. The CDR3 DNA reads TGCGCCAGCAGCCCAACGGGGGACTCTGGAAACACCATATATTTT. This chain links TRBV5-1 with TRBJ1-3; tentative D call: TRBD1 (5 bases). Germline assignment: CDR1 SGHRS and CDR2 YFSETQ. Trimming left V 4 bases short and J 0 bases short, with 11 bases between. CDR3 length equals 15 residues. The full variable domain, its missing parts supplied by reference TRBV5-1 and TRBJ1-3, is KAGVTQTPRYLIKTRGQQVTLSCSPISGHRSVSWYQQTPGQGLQFLFEYFSETQRNKGNFPGRFSGRQFSNSRSEMNVSTLELGDSALYLCASSPTGDSGNTIYFGEGSWLTVV.

This chain connects TRBV11-2 to TRBJ1-4; D is perhaps TRBD1 (5 bases). The CDR3 spans 15 residues. In germline, CDR1 is SGHAT, CDR2 FQNNGV. V was trimmed by 5 bases and J by 8 bases, leaving 18 bases between them. The DNA for the CDR3 is TGTGCCAGCAGCCGGACGGGGCAGGGCGCAGAAAAACTGTTTTTT. It specifies CASSRTGQGAEKLFF.

J is TRBJ2-7 and V is TRBV28, with 7 positions matching TRBD1. The CDR3 loop spans 13 amino acids. V trimming: 6 bases; J trimming: 0 bases; junction bases outside the gene matches: 2. Germline V CDR1 and CDR2: MDHEN, SYDVKM. Here the CDR3 reads CASSYRGSYEQYF. The CDR3 nucleotides are TGTGCCAGCAGCTACAGGGGCTCCTACGAGCAGTACTTC.

CDR3 region: CATLPGAISTEAFF. CDR3 bases: TGTGCCACCCTCCCGGGGGCCATTAGCACTGAAGCTTTCTTT. The gene calls are TRBV19 and TRBJ1-1; tentatively, D is TRBD1 (6 bases). The V gene lost 10 bases and the J gene lost 4 bases, with 19 bases spanning the gap. This CDR3 spans 14 amino acids. The germline CDR1 and CDR2 sequences are LNHDA and SQIVND (reference sequence).

This chain uses TRBV19 with TRBJ1-2; 9 bases are a match to TRBD1. Unmatched junction bases numbered 4, after V lost 3 bases and J lost 5 bases. Germline lookup yields CDR1 LNHDA and CDR2 SQIVND (reference sequence). This CDR3 has 14 residues. The CDR3 DNA reads TGTGCCAGTAGTATTACAGGGGGCAAATATGGCTACACCTTC. Its protein is CASSITGGKYGYTF.

This rearrangement joins TRBV3-1 (or the pseudogene TRBV3-2) to TRBJ1-4; TRBD1 might be the D (5 bases). The CDR3 totals 14 residues. Germline values: CDR1 LGHDT, CDR2 YNNKEL (reference sequence). The V gene lost 3 bases and the J gene lost 5 bases, with 10 bases spanning the gap. The CDR3 sequence is CASSHTQENEKLFF. CDR3 nucleotides: TGTGCCAGCAGCCATACACAGGAGAATGAAAAACTGTTTTTT.

V gene TRBV2 combines with J gene TRBJ1-1; D is undetermined. There are 15 residues in the CDR3. CDR1 and CDR2 from the germline V gene are SNHLY and FYNNEI. Trimming shortened V by 1 base and J by 0 bases, and 9 bases separated the two germline ends. The CDR3 nucleotides read TGTGCCAGCAGTGAAGAAGCTCTCGTGAACACTGAAGCTTTCTTT. It codes for CASSEEALVNTEAFF.

V usage is TRBV30 and J usage is TRBJ1-1; maybe TRBD1 (5 bases). There are 15 residues in the CDR3. The germline V gene encodes CDR1 GTSNPN and CDR2 SVGIG (reference sequence). The V and J ends lost 0 bases and 5 bases respectively, with 16 bases between them. The CDR3 coding sequence is TGTGCCTGGAGTGTACGGTTCGGGGGTGGGACTGAAGCTTTCTTT. This sequence encodes CAWSVRFGGGTEAFF.

The rearrangement uses TRBV19 and TRBJ1-1; D is perhaps TRBD1 (5 bases). The CDR3 sequence is 15 residues long. Trimming removed 5 bases at V and 4 bases at J, with 17 bases between. Germline V CDR1 and CDR2: LNHDA, SQIVND (reference sequence). CDR3 loop: CASSSEGIVGTEAFF. CDR3 nucleotides: TGTGCCAGTAGTTCCGAGGGGATAGTAGGCACTGAAGCTTTCTTT.

This chain connects TRBV7-6 to TRBJ2-2; D is unclear. The CDR3 contains 13 residues. V was trimmed by 3 bases and J by 6 bases, leaving 8 bases between them. Per germline, CDR1 SGHVS and CDR2 FNYEAQ. The DNA of the CDR3 is TGTGCCAGCAGCTTGGGGTGGCCCGGGGAGCTGTTTTTT. Translated: CASSLGWPGELFF.

In nucleotides, the CDR3 is TGTGCCAGTAGTACCCCGGACAGTTGGGAAAAACTGTTTTTT. Translation gives CASSTPDSWEKLFF. This chain uses TRBV19 with TRBJ1-4; tentative D call: TRBD1 (6 bases). This CDR3 spans 14 amino acids. Germline V CDR1 and CDR2: LNHDA, SQIVND (reference sequence). V was trimmed by 4 bases and J by 8 bases, leaving 14 bases between them.

This chain joins TRBV3-1 (or the pseudogene TRBV3-2) and TRBJ1-1; a possible D gene is TRBD1 (5 bases). CDR1 is LGHDT, CDR2 YNNKEL, per germline (reference sequence). This CDR3 region has 15 residues. V lost 0 bases and J 5 bases, leaving 13 bases between the germline ends. The CDR3 spells CASSQDWGRYTEAFF. The DNA of the CDR3 is TGTGCCAGCAGCCAAGATTGGGGGAGATATACTGAAGCTTTCTTT.

This rearrangement joins TRBV19 to TRBJ1-1; 10 bases are a match to TRBD1. V lost 5 bases and J lost 5; bases outside the gene matches: 2. The CDR3 is 13 amino acids. In germline, CDR1 is LNHDA, CDR2 SQIVND (reference sequence). DNA for the CDR3: TGTGCCAGTAGTCTGGACAGGGGGACTGAAGCTTTCTTT. It is translated as CASSLDRGTEAFF.

This chain connects TRBV28 to TRBJ1-5; no clear D gene. Germline assignment: CDR1 MDHEN and CDR2 SYDVKM. V was trimmed by 3 bases and J by 1 base, leaving 7 bases between them. CDR3 length: 14 amino acids. For the CDR3, the DNA is TGTGCCAGCAGTTTTACACGGAGCAATCAGCCCCAGCATTTT. The encoded protein is CASSFTRSNQPQHF. Filled out from reference TRBV28 and TRBJ1-5, the complete variable domain reads DVKVTQSSRYLVKRTGEKVFLECVQDMDHENMFWYRQDPGLGLRLIYFSYDVKMKEKGDIPEGYSVSREKKERFSLILESASTNQTSMYLCASSFTRSNQPQHFGDGTRLSIL.

This rearrangement joins TRBV15 to TRBJ1-1; the D gene is possibly TRBD1 (5 bases). The length of the CDR3 is 12 residues. The ends were cut back, 3 bases at V and 10 bases at J, with 12 bases in the middle. Germline-derived CDR1 and CDR2 are LNHNV and YYDKDF (reference sequence). CDR3 protein: CATSRGDSPAFF. CDR3 in DNA: TGTGCCACCAGCAGGGGGGACTCGCCAGCTTTCTTT.

V is TRBV30 and J is TRBJ1-3; D gene unclear. The length of the CDR3 is 11 residues. CDR1 and CDR2 from the germline V gene are GTSNPN and SVGIG (reference sequence). V was trimmed by 3 bases and J by 6 bases, leaving 6 bases between them. CDR3 sequence (DNA): TGTGCCTGGAGGCAAATAAACACCATATATTTT. Protein sequence: CAWRQINTIYF. Based on the CDR3 plus reference TRBV30 and TRBJ1-3, the full variable domain is SQTIHQWPATLVQPVGSPLSLECTVEGTSNPNLYWYRQAAGRGLQLLFYSVGIGQISSEVPQNLSASRPQDRQFILSSKKLLLSDSGFYLCAWRQINTIYFGEGSWLTVV.

The chain employs TRBV12-5 and TRBJ2-7; possibly TRBD2 for D (6 bases). CDR3 size: 16 residues. From germline, CDR1 is LGHNT and CDR2 FRNRAP. The germline V and J ends were trimmed by 2 bases and 1 base, with 15 bases remaining between them. CDR3 loop: CASGLSRAGISYEQYF. Written as DNA, the CDR3 is TGTGCTAGTGGTTTGAGTCGGGCGGGGATATCCTACGAGCAGTACTTC.

This clone has only one observation. The rearrangement links TRBV20-1 to TRBJ1-6; 9 positions match TRBD1. J gave up 7 bases and V 3 bases, and 4 bases lay outside the gene matches. The CDR3 sequence is 14 residues long. CDR1 is DFQATT and CDR2 is SNEGSKA in the germline V gene (reference sequence). CDR3 sequence: CSASFGTGNSPLHF. In DNA, the CDR3 is TGCAGTGCTAGTTTTGGGACAGGGAATTCACCCCTCCACTTT.

The chain has TRBV29-1 and TRBJ1-1; 7 nucleotides agree with TRBD1. The trim removed 7 bases at V and 3 bases at J, leaving 17 bases unmatched. This CDR3 comprises 16 residues. Germline CDR1 SQVTM, CDR2 ANQGSEA. This CDR3 reads CSAEGETGTRDTEAFF. The CDR3 DNA follows: TGCAGCGCGGAGGGGGAGACAGGGACAAGGGACACTGAAGCTTTCTTT.

This clone has only one observation. V is TRBV18 and J is TRBJ2-7; no firm D call. Trimming cost V 1 base and J 0 bases, with 4 bases left between them. The CDR3 is 13 residues long. Germline CDR1 is KGHSH and CDR2 is LQKENI. CDR3 DNA: TGTGCCAGCTCACCACAAAGCTCCTACGAGCAGTACTTC. Its translation: CASSPQSSYEQYF.